The clone carrying this T cell receptor beta chain was seen just once. The target antigen is unknown. V lost 6 bases, J lost 0 bases, and 6 bases lay in between. Germline CDR1 SQVTM, CDR2 ANQGSEA. The CDR3 totals 12 residues. Assay: immunoSEQ multiplex PCR; the TCRdb copy retains only in-frame clones and omits some. The table shows some 640,000 clones, with around 89% occurring only once. The data are from a study of Ad26.COV2.S vaccination and SARS-CoV-2 variants. Broader study findings: Breadth measured for non-spike TCRs was similar across vaccine and placebo recipients. Overall T cell responses may have been underestimated by the analyses of TCR breadth and depth.

Treatment denoted: some 20 received Ad26.COV2.S at low or high dose, single or two shots; roughly 5 received placebo; per-sample allocation not given. Material that was analyzed had been drawn on day 63 after the first vaccine or placebo injection. The chain has TRBV29-1 and TRBJ2-1; D ambiguous. Sequencing used peripheral blood, obtained in a trial of Ad26.COV2.S vaccine versus placebo. This sequence originates from a person between 18 and 65 years old who received the Ad26.COV2.S COVID-19 vaccine or a placebo. This CDR3 reads CSVRSSYNEQFF. The CDR3 DNA reads TGCAGCGTCCGAAGCTCCTACAATGAGCAGTTCTTC.